This TCR beta chain was identified during a study of blood T cell repertoires in COVID-19. The CDR3 length is 19 residues. Germline V gives CDR1 SGDLS, CDR2 YYNGEE. The ends lost 4 bases at V and 2 bases at J; junction bases unmatched: 18. Repertoires were generated with immunoSEQ multiplex PCR, while TCRdb's copy carries only in-frame clones and drops some. This repertoire shows 250,000 or so clones, 70% to 90% found once; its top ten account for around 6.5%. Source material: peripheral blood. The clonotype originates from a young woman with COVID-19, enrolled during active disease. The V call is TRBV9, the J call TRBJ2-3; 8 nucleotides align to TRBD1. In DNA form, the CDR3 reads TGTGCCAGCAGCCCCCAACAGGGGGAGAACTCCTTATTCACAGATACGCAGTATTTT. It specifies CASSPQQGENSLFTDTQYF.